The rows below give T cell receptor beta chains drawn from one sample of a study of blood T cell repertoires in COVID-19. Profiling relied on immunoSEQ multiplex PCR, and the TCRdb table lists in-frame clones only, not all of them. The table includes a few hundred thousand clones, around 82% detected once. The material sequenced was peripheral blood. The receptors shown here come from a woman aged 80 or older with acute or convalescent COVID-19. CDR3s include the opening cysteine and the closing phenylalanine or tryptophan. D genes are given only for firm matches. Rows give clone size only sometimes, using once, few, many, or a class for an expanded clone.

V gene: TRBV3-1/TRBV3-2
D gene: NA
clone size: NA
J gene: TRBJ1-1
CDR3 protein: CASSRAGGDTEAFF
CDR3 DNA: TGTGCCAGCAGCCGAGCGGGGGGGGACACTGAAGCTTTCTTT

V gene: TRBV10-3
D gene: TRBD1
clone size: NA
J gene: TRBJ1-1
CDR3 protein: CAISPRTTGQGSEAFF
CDR3 DNA: TGTGCCATCAGCCCGAGAACAACAGGACAGGGAAGTGAAGCTTTCTTT

V gene: TRBV11-3
D gene: NA
clone size: few
J gene: TRBJ2-3
CDR3 protein: CASSLSRLDTQYF
CDR3 DNA: TGTGCCAGCAGCTTAAGCAGGCTAGATACGCAGTATTTT

V gene: TRBV6-5
D gene: NA
clone size: NA
J gene: TRBJ2-5
CDR3 protein: CATRDQTPETQYF
CDR3 DNA: TGTGCCACCCGAGATCAAACCCCGGAGACCCAGTACTTC

V gene: TRBV27
D gene: NA
clone size: NA
J gene: TRBJ2-3
CDR3 protein: CASSRAGPGRTDTQYF
CDR3 DNA: TGTGCCAGCAGCCGGGCAGGGCCAGGGCGGACAGATACGCAGTATTTT

V gene: TRBV19
D gene: NA
clone size: NA
J gene: TRBJ2-2
CDR3 protein: CASSNLPTPGSGELFF
CDR3 DNA: TGTGCCAGTAGTAATCTCCCCACCCCGGGGTCCGGGGAGCTGTTTTTT

V gene: TRBV3-1/TRBV3-2
D gene: TRBD1
clone size: NA
J gene: TRBJ1-2
CDR3 protein: CASSQGQGGGYTF
CDR3 DNA: TGTGCCAGCAGCCAAGGACAGGGAGGTGGCTACACCTTC

V gene: TRBV5-8
D gene: NA
clone size: NA
J gene: TRBJ2-7
CDR3 protein: CASSLVRSFVDEQYF
CDR3 DNA: TGTGCCAGCAGCTTGGTACGGAGCTTCGTGGACGAGCAGTACTTC

V gene: TRBV19
D gene: TRBD2
clone size: once
J gene: TRBJ2-3
CDR3 protein: CASSKGGVITDTQYF
CDR3 DNA: TGTGCCAGTAGTAAGGGAGGGGTCATCACAGATACGCAGTATTTT

V gene: TRBV29-1
D gene: NA
clone size: NA
J gene: TRBJ1-3
CDR3 protein: CSGLTFGNTIYF
CDR3 DNA: TGCAGCGGACTGACTTTTGGAAACACCATATATTTT

V gene: TRBV24-1
D gene: NA
clone size: NA
J gene: TRBJ2-1
CDR3 protein: CATSDAQGGEQFF
CDR3 DNA: TGTGCCACCAGTGATGCACAGGGTGGAGAGCAGTTCTTC

V gene: TRBV15
D gene: TRBD1
clone size: few
J gene: TRBJ1-5
CDR3 protein: CATSRQGQDYQPQHF
CDR3 DNA: TGTGCCACCAGCCGGCAGGGACAGGATTATCAGCCCCAGCATTTT

V gene: TRBV6-5
D gene: NA
clone size: NA
J gene: TRBJ1-1
CDR3 protein: CASSLAGVEAFF
CDR3 DNA: TGTGCCAGCTCGCTGGCGGGAGTTGAAGCTTTCTTT

V gene: TRBV2
D gene: TRBD2
clone size: NA
J gene: TRBJ2-1
CDR3 protein: CASSEWGGGAPYNEQFF
CDR3 DNA: TGTGCCAGCAGTGAATGGGGCGGGGGGGCCCCCTACAATGAGCAGTTCTTC

V gene: TRBV28
D gene: NA
clone size: few
J gene: TRBJ1-1
CDR3 protein: CASAGSGRTEAFF
CDR3 DNA: TGTGCCTCAGCCGGGTCCGGGAGGACTGAAGCTTTCTTT

V gene: TRBV2
D gene: TRBD1
clone size: NA
J gene: TRBJ1-2
CDR3 protein: CASSAQQGRGYGYTF
CDR3 DNA: TGTGCCAGCAGTGCGCAACAGGGGCGCGGCTATGGCTACACCTTC

V gene: TRBV7-2
D gene: NA
clone size: NA
J gene: TRBJ2-7
CDR3 protein: CASSSAYEQYF
CDR3 DNA: TGTGCCAGCAGCTCCGCCTACGAGCAGTACTTC

V gene: TRBV10-3
D gene: NA
clone size: NA
J gene: TRBJ1-1
CDR3 protein: CATYAGMNTEAFF
CDR3 DNA: TGTGCCACCTATGCAGGCATGAACACTGAAGCTTTCTTT

V gene: TRBV28
D gene: TRBD1
clone size: NA
J gene: TRBJ1-1
CDR3 protein: CASSRKTGTGVRTEAFF
CDR3 DNA: TGTGCCAGCAGCCGAAAAACCGGGACAGGGGTGCGGACTGAAGCTTTCTTT

V gene: TRBV28
D gene: NA
clone size: NA
J gene: TRBJ1-2
CDR3 protein: CASSPGGGGSYGYTF
CDR3 DNA: TGTGCCAGCAGTCCCGGGGGGGGCGGTAGCTATGGCTACACCTTC

V gene: TRBV5-4
D gene: NA
clone size: NA
J gene: TRBJ2-5
CDR3 protein: CASSPTGIWWDSQETQYF
CDR3 DNA: TGTGCCAGCAGTCCAACAGGGATTTGGTGGGATAGCCAAGAGACCCAGTACTTC

V gene: TRBV24-1
D gene: TRBD2
clone size: NA
J gene: TRBJ2-3
CDR3 protein: CATSDPGLAGGGDTQYF
CDR3 DNA: TGTGCCACCAGTGACCCGGGACTAGCGGGGGGCGGAGATACGCAGTATTTT

V gene: TRBV6-5
D gene: NA
clone size: NA
J gene: TRBJ1-1
CDR3 protein: CASSRGATGRAFF
CDR3 DNA: TGTGCCAGCAGTCGGGGGGCAACAGGGAGAGCTTTCTTT

V gene: TRBV19
D gene: NA
clone size: once
J gene: TRBJ2-1
CDR3 protein: CASSFPSRGASYNEQFF
CDR3 DNA: TGTGCCAGTAGTTTCCCCTCCCGGGGGGCCTCCTACAATGAGCAGTTCTTC

V gene: TRBV6-2/TRBV6-3
D gene: TRBD1
clone size: once
J gene: TRBJ1-5
CDR3 protein: CASSYRGLSNQPQHF
CDR3 DNA: TGTGCCAGCAGTTACAGGGGGCTAAGCAATCAGCCCCAGCATTTT

V gene: TRBV15
D gene: TRBD1
clone size: NA
J gene: TRBJ2-7
CDR3 protein: CATSRGQGVGEQYF
CDR3 DNA: TGTGCCACCAGCAGAGGGCAGGGGGTTGGCGAGCAGTACTTC

V gene: TRBV5-1
D gene: TRBD1
clone size: NA
J gene: TRBJ1-1
CDR3 protein: CASSLDRGTEAFF
CDR3 DNA: TGCGCCAGCAGCCTGGACAGGGGAACTGAAGCTTTCTTT

V gene: TRBV15
D gene: TRBD1
clone size: NA
J gene: TRBJ1-1
CDR3 protein: CATSREGTGFHSEAFF
CDR3 DNA: TGTGCCACCAGCAGGGAGGGGACAGGGTTTCACTCTGAAGCTTTCTTT

V gene: TRBV3-1/TRBV3-2
D gene: TRBD1
clone size: NA
J gene: TRBJ2-7
CDR3 protein: CASSFRDRGGEQYF
CDR3 DNA: TGTGCCAGCAGCTTTCGGGACAGGGGCGGCGAGCAGTACTTC

V gene: TRBV7-3
D gene: NA
clone size: NA
J gene: TRBJ1-1
CDR3 protein: CASKQGAMNTEAFF
CDR3 DNA: TGTGCCAGCAAACAGGGAGCCATGAACACTGAAGCTTTCTTT

V gene: TRBV7-9
D gene: NA
clone size: NA
J gene: TRBJ1-1
CDR3 protein: CASSLEAAGHTEAFF
CDR3 DNA: TGTGCCAGCAGCTTAGAGGCGGCCGGCCACACTGAAGCTTTCTTT

V gene: TRBV6-4
D gene: NA
clone size: NA
J gene: TRBJ1-2
CDR3 protein: CASSEQGQSNYGYTF
CDR3 DNA: TGTGCCAGCAGTGAGCAGGGCCAATCTAACTATGGCTACACCTTC

V gene: TRBV18
D gene: NA
clone size: NA
J gene: TRBJ1-1
CDR3 protein: CASSPQGLGGNTEAFF
CDR3 DNA: TGTGCCAGCTCACCACAGGGATTAGGGGGAAACACTGAAGCTTTCTTT

V gene: TRBV29-1
D gene: NA
clone size: few
J gene: TRBJ1-4
CDR3 protein: CSVEASPNGKLFF
CDR3 DNA: TGCAGCGTTGAGGCATCCCCCAATGGAAAACTGTTTTTT

V gene: TRBV4-2
D gene: TRBD2
clone size: NA
J gene: TRBJ2-1
CDR3 protein: CASSQDPAGGLNEQFF
CDR3 DNA: TGTGCCAGCAGCCAAGATCCGGCGGGGGGGCTCAATGAGCAGTTCTTC

V gene: TRBV19
D gene: TRBD1
clone size: NA
J gene: TRBJ1-1
CDR3 protein: CASTQLGDRGNTEAFF
CDR3 DNA: TGTGCCAGTACCCAATTGGGGGACAGGGGAAACACTGAAGCTTTCTTT

V gene: TRBV11-3
D gene: TRBD2
clone size: NA
J gene: TRBJ2-3
CDR3 protein: CASSLGRGAVDTQYF
CDR3 DNA: TGTGCCAGCAGCTTAGGGCGGGGGGCTGTAGATACGCAGTATTTT

V gene: TRBV7-9
D gene: NA
clone size: NA
J gene: TRBJ1-6
CDR3 protein: CASSLPPSSPLHF
CDR3 DNA: TGTGCCAGCAGCTTACCTCCGAGTTCACCCCTCCACTTT

V gene: TRBV27
D gene: NA
clone size: NA
J gene: TRBJ1-6
CDR3 protein: CASTHPAGNSPLHF
CDR3 DNA: TGTGCCAGCACCCACCCGGCGGGGAATTCACCCCTCCACTTT

V gene: TRBV28
D gene: TRBD1
clone size: NA
J gene: TRBJ1-2
CDR3 protein: CASSITGGYGYTF
CDR3 DNA: TGTGCCAGCAGTATCACAGGGGGGTATGGCTACACCTTC

V gene: TRBV4-1
D gene: NA
clone size: NA
J gene: TRBJ2-3
CDR3 protein: CASSRDSTDTQYF
CDR3 DNA: TGCGCCAGCAGCCGGGACTCCACAGATACGCAGTATTTT